This section outlines one TCR beta chain sequence together with its context. Germline values: CDR1 SEHNR, CDR2 FQNEAQ (reference sequence). The CDR3 runs 19 residues. With 3 bases removed from V and 0 bases from J, the gap between germline ends came to 24 bases. In Seattle, patients joined the study during active infection and were tracked longitudinally. The data stem from a study of blood T cell repertoires in COVID-19. Overall study context: PBMCs, B-cell-depleted T cells, or T cells were the source of the cDNA or gDNA that made up the material.

The repertoire was sequenced with immunoSEQ multiplex PCR; TCRdb's copy has only in-frame clones and lacks some. The data hold 150,000 to 200,000 clones, with about four fifths observed a single time. The chain combines TRBV7-9 with TRBJ2-7, with D possibly TRBD1 on 6 matching bases. The sample comprised peripheral blood. The sequence came from a woman aged 40 to 50 with COVID-19, enrolled during active disease. Written as DNA, the CDR3 is TGTGCCAGCAGCTTTTCTTCGGGGCAAGACGGGACATTCTCCTACGAGCAGTACTTC. It encodes CASSFSSGQDGTFSYEQYF.